The clone carrying this T cell receptor beta chain showed up just once. Its antigen is unknown. Sequencing used immunoSEQ multiplex PCR; TCRdb keeps in-frame clones, though not all of them. The table lists around 50,000 clones, around 80% of them singletons. The germline gives CDR1 SGHVS, CDR2 FQNEAQ. Trimming pared 1 base from V and 6 bases from J, leaving 13 bases between. The CDR3 runs to 14 residues. The data were obtained in a study of T cell responses to AZD1222 COVID-19 vaccine. Overall study findings and caveats: Targets within unmutated variant regions were reportedly found for nearly half of spike-specific TCRs. Spike regions recognized by vaccine-associated CD4 TCRs spanned the protein, led by 160-218 and 743-854. Just a handful of people given AZD1222 tested seropositive at baseline. Spike-specific TCR breadth and depth were elevated following two AZD1222 doses.

This specimen was peripheral blood, taken on day 0 of AZD1222 vaccination. The source of this sequence is an adult in good health. The chain employs TRBV7-8 and TRBJ2-7; D might be TRBD1 or TRBD2, each matching 6 bases. CDR3 in DNA: TGTGCCAGCAGCTTAGGGGCCAGGGGAGGCGAGCAGTACTTC. This encodes CASSLGARGGEQYF.